The present T cell receptor (beta chain) was sequenced within a study of cytomegalovirus exposure and HLA in healthy donors. The CDR3 has 15 residues. CDR1 is LGHNA and CDR2 is YNFKEQ in the germline V gene. The V and J ends lost 0 bases and 1 base respectively, with 8 bases between them. Repertoires were generated with immunoSEQ multiplex PCR, while TCRdb's copy carries only in-frame clones and drops some. The sample records about 98,000 clones, about 90% being singletons. The V call is TRBV4-2, the J call TRBJ2-3, with D unresolved. Sequenced: PBMCs. The sequence was collected from a man aged 18 to 29 in good health and CMV-seropositive. The DNA of the CDR3 is TGTGCCAGCAGCCAAGATACGGGTGGCACAGATACGCAGTATTTT. It yields the protein CASSQDTGGTDTQYF.